This T cell receptor beta chain was captured in a study of blood T cell repertoires in COVID-19. Study-level background: PBMCs, B-cell-depleted T cells, or T cells were the source of the cDNA or gDNA that made up the material.

This CDR3 is 15 amino acids long. The germline CDR1 and CDR2 sequences are LNHDA and SQIVND (reference sequence). J was trimmed by 3 bases and V by 2 bases; bases with no gene match: 4. This clone has a single count. Generated by immunoSEQ multiplex PCR, the TCRdb table keeps only in-frame clones and is missing some. The data hold a few hundred thousand clones, with 80% to 90% observed a single time. The sample consisted of PBMCs or T cells enriched from blood (not recorded which). This clonotype was sampled from a woman in her 30s who had recovered from COVID-19. The chain carries TRBV19 and TRBJ2-7, with TRBD2 matching 10 bases. The CDR3 DNA reads as TGTGCCAGTAGTATAAGGCTAGCGGGAGTCTACGAGCAGTACTTC. Amino acid sequence: CASSIRLAGVYEQYF.